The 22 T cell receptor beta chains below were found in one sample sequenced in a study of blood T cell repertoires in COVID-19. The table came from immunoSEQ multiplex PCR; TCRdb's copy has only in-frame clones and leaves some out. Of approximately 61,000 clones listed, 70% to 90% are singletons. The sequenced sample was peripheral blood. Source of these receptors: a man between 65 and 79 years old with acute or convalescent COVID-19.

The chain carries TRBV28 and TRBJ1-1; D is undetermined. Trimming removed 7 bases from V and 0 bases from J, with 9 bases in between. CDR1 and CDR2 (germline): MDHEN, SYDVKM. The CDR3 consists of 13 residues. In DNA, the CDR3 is TGTGCCAGCACTCTCTATATGAACACTGAAGCTTTCTTT. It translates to CASTLYMNTEAFF.

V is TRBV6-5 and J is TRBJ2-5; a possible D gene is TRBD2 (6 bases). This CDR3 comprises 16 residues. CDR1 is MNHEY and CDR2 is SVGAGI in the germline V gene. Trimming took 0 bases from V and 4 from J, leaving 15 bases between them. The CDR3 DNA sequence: TGTGCCAGCAGTTACTCGCAACTAGCCGGGCGAGAGACCCAGTACTTC. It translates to CASSYSQLAGRETQYF.

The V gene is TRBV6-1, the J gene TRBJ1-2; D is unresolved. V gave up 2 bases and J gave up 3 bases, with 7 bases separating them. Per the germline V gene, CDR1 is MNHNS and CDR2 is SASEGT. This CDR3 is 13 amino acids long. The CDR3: CASSETEDYGYTF. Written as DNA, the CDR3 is TGTGCCAGCAGTGAAACCGAGGACTATGGCTACACCTTC.

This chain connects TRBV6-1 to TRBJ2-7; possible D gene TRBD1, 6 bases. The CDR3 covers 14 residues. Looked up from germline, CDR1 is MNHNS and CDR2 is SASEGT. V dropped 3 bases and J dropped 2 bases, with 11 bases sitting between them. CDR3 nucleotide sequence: TGTGCCAGCAGTGAGTGGACAGACACCTACGAGCAGTACTTC. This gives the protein CASSEWTDTYEQYF.

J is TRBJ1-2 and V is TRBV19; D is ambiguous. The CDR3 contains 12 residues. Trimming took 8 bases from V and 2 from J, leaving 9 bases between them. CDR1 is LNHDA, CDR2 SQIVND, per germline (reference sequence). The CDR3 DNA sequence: TGTGCCAGTTCCAGTTCGAACTATGGCTACACCTTC. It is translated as CASSSSNYGYTF.

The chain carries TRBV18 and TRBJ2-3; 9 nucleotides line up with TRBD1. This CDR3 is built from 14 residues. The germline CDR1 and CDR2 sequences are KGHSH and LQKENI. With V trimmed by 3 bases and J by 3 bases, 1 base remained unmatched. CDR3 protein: CASSPGTGTDTQYF. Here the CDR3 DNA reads TGTGCCAGCTCACCGGGGACAGGGACAGATACGCAGTATTTT.

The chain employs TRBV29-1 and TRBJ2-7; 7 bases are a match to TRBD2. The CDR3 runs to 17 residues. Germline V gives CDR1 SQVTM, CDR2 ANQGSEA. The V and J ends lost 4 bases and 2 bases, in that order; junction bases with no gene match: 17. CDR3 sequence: CSVANAGVALLAYEQYF. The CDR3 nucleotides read TGCAGCGTTGCCAACGCGGGGGTGGCGCTGCTCGCCTACGAGCAGTACTTC.

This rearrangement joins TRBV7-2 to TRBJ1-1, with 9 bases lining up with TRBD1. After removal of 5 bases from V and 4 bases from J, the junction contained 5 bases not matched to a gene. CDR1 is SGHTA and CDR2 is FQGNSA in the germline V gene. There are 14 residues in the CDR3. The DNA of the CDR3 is TGTGCCAGCAGCCCCGACAGGGGGACCACTGAAGCTTTCTTT. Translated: CASSPDRGTTEAFF. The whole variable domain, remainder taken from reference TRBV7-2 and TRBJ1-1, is GAGVSQSPSNKVTEKGKDVELRCDPISGHTALYWYRQSLGQGLEFLIYFQGNSAPDKSGLPSDRFSAERTGGSVSTLTIQRTQQEDSAVYLCASSPDRGTTEAFFGQGTRLTVV.

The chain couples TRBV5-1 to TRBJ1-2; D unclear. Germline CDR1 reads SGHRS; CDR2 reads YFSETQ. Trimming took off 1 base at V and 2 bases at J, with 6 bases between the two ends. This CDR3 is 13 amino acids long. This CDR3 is CASSLYTNYGYTF. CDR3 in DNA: TGCGCCAGCAGCTTGTACACGAACTATGGCTACACCTTC.

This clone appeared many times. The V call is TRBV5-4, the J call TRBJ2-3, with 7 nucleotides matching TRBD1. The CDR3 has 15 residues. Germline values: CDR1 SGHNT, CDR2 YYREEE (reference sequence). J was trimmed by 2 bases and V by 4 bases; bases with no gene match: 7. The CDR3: CASSTGAPYTDTQYF. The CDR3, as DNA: TGTGCCAGCAGCACAGGGGCACCATACACAGATACGCAGTATTTT.

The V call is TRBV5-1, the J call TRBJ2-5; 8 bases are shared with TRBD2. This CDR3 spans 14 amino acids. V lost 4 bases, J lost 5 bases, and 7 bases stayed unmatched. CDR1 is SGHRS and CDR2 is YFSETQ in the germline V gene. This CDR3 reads CASSAGGGAETQYF. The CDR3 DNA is TGCGCCAGCAGCGCGGGGGGTGGGGCCGAGACCCAGTACTTC.

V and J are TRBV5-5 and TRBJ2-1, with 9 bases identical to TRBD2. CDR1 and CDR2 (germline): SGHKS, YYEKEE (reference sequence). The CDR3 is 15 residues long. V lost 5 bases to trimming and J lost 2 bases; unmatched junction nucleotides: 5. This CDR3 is CASSYLAGPYNEQFF. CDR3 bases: TGTGCCAGCAGTTACCTAGCGGGGCCCTACAATGAGCAGTTCTTC.

The CDR3 DNA sequence: TGTGCTAGTGGTACGGGACAGGGGTCGGCAGATACGCAGTATTTT. Residues: CASGTGQGSADTQYF. The chain recombines TRBV12-5 with TRBJ2-3; TRBD1 matches 10 bases. V shed 5 bases, J shed 4 bases, and the junction held 6 bases outside the gene matches. This CDR3 contains 15 residues. Germline-derived CDR1 and CDR2 are LGHNT and FRNRAP.

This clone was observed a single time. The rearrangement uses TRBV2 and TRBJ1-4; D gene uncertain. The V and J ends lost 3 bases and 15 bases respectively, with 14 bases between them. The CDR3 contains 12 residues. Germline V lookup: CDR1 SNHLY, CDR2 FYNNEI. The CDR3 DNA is TGTGCCAGCAGTGAGGGGAGCCCTAGAGTGTTTTTT. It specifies CASSEGSPRVFF.

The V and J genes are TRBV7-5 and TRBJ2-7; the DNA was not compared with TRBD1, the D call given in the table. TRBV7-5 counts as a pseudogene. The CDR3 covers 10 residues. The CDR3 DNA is TGTGCCAGAAGCCAGGGGTTGCAGTACTTC. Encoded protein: CARSQGLQYF.

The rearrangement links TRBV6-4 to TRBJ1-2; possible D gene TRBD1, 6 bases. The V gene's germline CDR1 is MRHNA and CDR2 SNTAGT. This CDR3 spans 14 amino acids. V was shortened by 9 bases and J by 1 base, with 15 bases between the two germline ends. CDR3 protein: CARTDRKSNYGYTF. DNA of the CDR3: TGTGCCAGGACGGACAGAAAAAGTAACTATGGCTACACCTTC.

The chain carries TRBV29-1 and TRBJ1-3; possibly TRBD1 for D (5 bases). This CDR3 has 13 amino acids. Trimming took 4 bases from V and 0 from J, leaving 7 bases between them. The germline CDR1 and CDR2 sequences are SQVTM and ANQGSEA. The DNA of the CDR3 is TGCAGCGTTGGGACAAACTCTGGAAACACCATATATTTT. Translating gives CSVGTNSGNTIYF.

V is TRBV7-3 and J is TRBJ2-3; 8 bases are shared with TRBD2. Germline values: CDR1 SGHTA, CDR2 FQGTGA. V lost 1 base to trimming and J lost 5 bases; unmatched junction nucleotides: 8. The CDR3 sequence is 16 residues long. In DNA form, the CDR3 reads TGTGCCAGCAGCTTAAATTCCGGGGGGGAGGTAGATACGCAGTATTTT. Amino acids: CASSLNSGGEVDTQYF.

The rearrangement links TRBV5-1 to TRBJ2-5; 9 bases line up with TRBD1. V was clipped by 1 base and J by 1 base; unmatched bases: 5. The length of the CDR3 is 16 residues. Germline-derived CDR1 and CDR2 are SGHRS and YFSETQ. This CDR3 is CASSLFWTGAQETQYF. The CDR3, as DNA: TGCGCCAGCAGCTTGTTTTGGACAGGGGCCCAAGAGACCCAGTACTTC.

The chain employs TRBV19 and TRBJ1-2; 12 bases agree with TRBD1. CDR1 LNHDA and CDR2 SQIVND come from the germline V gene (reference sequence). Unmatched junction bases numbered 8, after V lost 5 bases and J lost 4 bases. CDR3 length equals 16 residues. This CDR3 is CASSEGTGGVGYGYTF. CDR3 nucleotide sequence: TGTGCCAGTAGTGAGGGGACAGGGGGCGTCGGCTATGGCTACACCTTC.

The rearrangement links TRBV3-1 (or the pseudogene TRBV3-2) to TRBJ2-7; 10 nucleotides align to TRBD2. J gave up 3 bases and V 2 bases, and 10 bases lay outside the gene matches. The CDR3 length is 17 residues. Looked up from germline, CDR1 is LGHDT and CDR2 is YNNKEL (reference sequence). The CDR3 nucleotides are TGTGCCAGCAGCCAAACTCCCTGGGGACTAGCGTACTACGAGCAGTACTTC. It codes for CASSQTPWGLAYYEQYF.

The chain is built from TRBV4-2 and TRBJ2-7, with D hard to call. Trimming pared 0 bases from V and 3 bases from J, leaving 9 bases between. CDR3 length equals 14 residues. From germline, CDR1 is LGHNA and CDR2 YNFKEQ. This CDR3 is CASSQERLVYEQYF. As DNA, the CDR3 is TGTGCCAGCAGCCAAGAACGTCTAGTCTACGAGCAGTACTTC.